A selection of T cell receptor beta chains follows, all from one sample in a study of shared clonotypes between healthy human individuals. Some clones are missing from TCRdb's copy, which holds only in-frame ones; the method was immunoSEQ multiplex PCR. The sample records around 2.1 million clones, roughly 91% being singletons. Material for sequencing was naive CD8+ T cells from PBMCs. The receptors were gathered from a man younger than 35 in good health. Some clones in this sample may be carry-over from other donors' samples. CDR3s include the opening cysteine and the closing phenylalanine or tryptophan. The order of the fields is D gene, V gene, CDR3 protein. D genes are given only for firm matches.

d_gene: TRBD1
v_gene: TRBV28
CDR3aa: CASSFLRGQVAFF

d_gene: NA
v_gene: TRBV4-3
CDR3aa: CASSRSFWDSTDTQYF

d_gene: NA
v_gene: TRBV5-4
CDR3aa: CASSFWRAMNTEAFF

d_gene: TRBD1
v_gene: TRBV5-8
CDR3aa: CASSFGQGAGANVLTF

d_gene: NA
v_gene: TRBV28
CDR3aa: CASRQHRNTGELFF

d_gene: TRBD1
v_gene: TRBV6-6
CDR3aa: CASSYRQGAPLVQYF

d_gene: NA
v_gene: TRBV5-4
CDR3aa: CASSLAGLYEQYF

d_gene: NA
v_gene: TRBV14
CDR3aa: CASSQSVTDTQYF

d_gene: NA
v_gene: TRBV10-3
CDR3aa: CAIRGGADYEQYF

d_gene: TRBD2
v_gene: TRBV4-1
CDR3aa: CASSQAPAGLPSYEQYF

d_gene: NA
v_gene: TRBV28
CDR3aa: CASSLYTGLDGYTF

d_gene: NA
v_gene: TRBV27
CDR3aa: CASSSKGLLMRYEQYF

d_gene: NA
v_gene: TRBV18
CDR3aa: CASSIGGDTEAFF

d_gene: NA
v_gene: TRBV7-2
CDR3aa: CASSRGDSSYEQYF

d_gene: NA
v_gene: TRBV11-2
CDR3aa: CASRGRSPSSYGYTF